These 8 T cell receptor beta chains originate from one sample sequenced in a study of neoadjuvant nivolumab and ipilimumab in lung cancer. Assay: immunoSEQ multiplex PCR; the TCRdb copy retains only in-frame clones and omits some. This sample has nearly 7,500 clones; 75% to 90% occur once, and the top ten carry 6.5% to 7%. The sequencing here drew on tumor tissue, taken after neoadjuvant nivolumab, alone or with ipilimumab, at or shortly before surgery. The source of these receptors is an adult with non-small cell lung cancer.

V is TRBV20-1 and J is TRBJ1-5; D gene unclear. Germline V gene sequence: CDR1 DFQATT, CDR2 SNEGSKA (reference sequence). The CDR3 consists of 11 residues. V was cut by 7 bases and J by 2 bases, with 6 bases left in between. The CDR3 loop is CSVGGNQPQHF. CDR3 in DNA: TGCAGTGTCGGTGGCAATCAGCCCCAGCATTTT.

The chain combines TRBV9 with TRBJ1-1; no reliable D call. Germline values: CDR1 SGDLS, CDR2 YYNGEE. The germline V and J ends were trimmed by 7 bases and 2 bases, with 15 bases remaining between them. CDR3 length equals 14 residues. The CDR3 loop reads CASGGRGINTEAFF. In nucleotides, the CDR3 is TGTGCCAGCGGCGGACGGGGAATCAACACTGAAGCTTTCTTT.

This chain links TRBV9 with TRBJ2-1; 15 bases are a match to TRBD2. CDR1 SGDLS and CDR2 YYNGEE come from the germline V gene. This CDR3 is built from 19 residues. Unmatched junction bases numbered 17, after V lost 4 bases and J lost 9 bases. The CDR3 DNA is TGTGCCAGCAGCCCCCGCTCAGGACTAGCGGGGGGGCCGGGGGGTGAGCAGTTCTTC. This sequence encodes CASSPRSGLAGGPGGEQFF.

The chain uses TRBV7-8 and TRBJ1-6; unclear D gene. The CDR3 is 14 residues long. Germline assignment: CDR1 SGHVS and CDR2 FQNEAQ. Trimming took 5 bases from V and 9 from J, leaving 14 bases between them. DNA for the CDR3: TGTGCCAGCAGCCCCCAGGTGCCGGGTTCACCCCTCCACTTT. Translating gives CASSPQVPGSPLHF.

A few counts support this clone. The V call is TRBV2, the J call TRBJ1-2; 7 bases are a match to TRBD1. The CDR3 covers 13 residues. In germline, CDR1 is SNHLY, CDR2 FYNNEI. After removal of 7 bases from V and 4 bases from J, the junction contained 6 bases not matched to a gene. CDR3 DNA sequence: TGTGCCAGCACCGGACAGGTTGCCTATGGCTACACCTTC. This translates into CASTGQVAYGYTF.

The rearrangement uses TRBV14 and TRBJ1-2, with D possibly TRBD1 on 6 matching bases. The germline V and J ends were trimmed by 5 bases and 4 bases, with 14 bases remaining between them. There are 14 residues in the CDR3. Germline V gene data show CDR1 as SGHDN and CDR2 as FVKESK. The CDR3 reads CASSSAGASYGYTF. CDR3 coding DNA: TGTGCCAGCAGCAGTGCAGGGGCAAGCTATGGCTACACCTTC.

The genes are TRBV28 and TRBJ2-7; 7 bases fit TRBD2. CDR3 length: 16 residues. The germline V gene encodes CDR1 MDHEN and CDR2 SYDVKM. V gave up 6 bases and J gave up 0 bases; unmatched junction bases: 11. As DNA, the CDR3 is TGTGCCAGCAGCCCAACGACTAGCCGGAGCTCCTACGAGCAGTACTTC. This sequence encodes CASSPTTSRSSYEQYF.

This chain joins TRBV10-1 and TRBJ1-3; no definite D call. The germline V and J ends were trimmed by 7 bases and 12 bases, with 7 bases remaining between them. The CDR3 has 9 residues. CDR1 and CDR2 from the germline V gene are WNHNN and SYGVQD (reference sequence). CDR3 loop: CASKPSIYF. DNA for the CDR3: TGCGCCAGCAAGCCCAGCATATATTTT.